These 11 T cell receptor beta chains were all obtained from the same sample, sequenced in a study of technical replicates of blood from a handful of donors. Produced via immunoSEQ multiplex PCR; TCRdb's table is partial and in-frame only. The profile shows 65,000 to 80,000 clones, around 92% of them singletons. Sequenced material: T cells isolated from PBMCs. These receptors came from a human donor in good health.

The chain has TRBV9 and TRBJ2-7, with D maybe TRBD2 (6 bases). Trimming removed 0 bases from V and 3 bases from J, with 13 bases in between. CDR3 size: 15 residues. Germline CDR1 is SGDLS and CDR2 is YYNGEE. DNA for the CDR3: TGTGCCAGCAGCGTAGGGGGGACTCCTTACTACGAGCAGTACTTC. Its translation is CASSVGGTPYYEQYF.

This chain links TRBV11-2 with TRBJ1-2; D unclear. The CDR3 extends over 13 amino acids. Trimming shortened V by 1 base and J by 5 bases, and 8 bases separated the two germline ends. Germline assignment: CDR1 SGHAT and CDR2 FQNNGV. The CDR3 spells CASSLGAWYGYTF. CDR3 coding DNA: TGTGCCAGCAGCTTAGGGGCCTGGTATGGCTACACCTTC.

The V call is TRBV27, the J call TRBJ2-1; 9 bases are shared with TRBD1. V trimming: 8 bases; J trimming: 3 bases; junction bases outside the gene matches: 5. CDR1 and CDR2 (germline): MNHEY, SMNVEV (reference sequence). This CDR3 spans 14 amino acids. The CDR3 nucleotides are TGTGCCAGCTCGAGGACAGGGGTCTACAATGAGCAGTTCTTC. Its protein is CASSRTGVYNEQFF.

The V call is TRBV30, the J call TRBJ1-2; possible D gene TRBD1, 5 bases. V was trimmed by 5 bases and J by 8 bases, leaving 18 bases between them. CDR1 is GTSNPN and CDR2 is SVGIG in the germline V gene (reference sequence). The CDR3 loop spans 13 amino acids. The CDR3 reads CAWAKGLGEGYTF. The CDR3 nucleotides read TGTGCCTGGGCTAAGGGACTTGGTGAAGGCTACACCTTC.

This chain joins TRBV14 and TRBJ1-5; no reliable D call. CDR3 size: 12 residues. The V end lost 3 bases, the J end lost 7 bases, and 7 bases lay between the germline ends. CDR1 and CDR2 (germline): SGHDN, FVKESK. The CDR3 nucleotides read TGTGCCAGCAGCCACACGGGGCAGCCCCAGCATTTT. Encoded protein: CASSHTGQPQHF.

This sequence joins TRBV18 and TRBJ1-5; D may be TRBD1 (6 bases). V was clipped by 3 bases and J by 0 bases, with 15 bases between them. CDR1 is KGHSH, CDR2 LQKENI, per germline. CDR3 length equals 17 residues. CDR3 DNA: TGTGCCAGCTCACCGCAAAACAGGGTATCTAGCAATCAGCCCCAGCATTTT. It specifies CASSPQNRVSSNQPQHF. The variable domain in full, with the rest retrieved from reference TRBV18 and TRBJ1-5, is NAGVMQNPRHLVRRRGQEARLRCSPMKGHSHVYWYRQLPEEGLKFMVYLQKENIIDESGMPKERFSAEFPKEGPSILRIQQVVRGDSAAYFCASSPQNRVSSNQPQHFGDGTRLSIL.

This clone was counted a single time. The rearrangement uses TRBV28 and TRBJ2-1, with TRBD2 identical over 14 bases. Germline values: CDR1 MDHEN, CDR2 SYDVKM. CDR3 length: 16 amino acids. The ends lost 5 bases at V and 8 bases at J; junction bases unmatched: 8. CDR3 sequence (DNA): TGTGCCAGCAGTACTACCGGACTAGCGGGGGGCGATGAGCAGTTCTTC. Residues: CASSTTGLAGGDEQFF.

The chain links TRBV19 to TRBJ2-5; 7 bases are a match to TRBD1. The ends lost 10 bases at V and 4 bases at J; junction bases unmatched: 6. CDR1 LNHDA and CDR2 SQIVND come from the germline V gene (reference sequence). This CDR3 comprises 12 residues. The chain's CDR3 is CATQQGTETQYF. CDR3 sequence (DNA): TGTGCCACCCAACAGGGGACAGAGACCCAGTACTTC.

Here the CDR3 DNA reads TGTGCCAGCAGAGCGGGACAAACGAACACCGGGGAGCTGTTTTTT. Protein sequence: CASRAGQTNTGELFF. The V and J genes are TRBV27 and TRBJ2-2; D might be TRBD2 (7 bases). This CDR3 is 15 amino acids long. Germline V gene data show CDR1 as MNHEY and CDR2 as SMNVEV (reference sequence). Trimming shortened V by 6 bases and J by 0 bases, and 11 bases separated the two germline ends.

The chain is built from TRBV7-2 and TRBJ2-1; 8 positions match TRBD2. Germline values: CDR1 SGHTA, CDR2 FQGNSA. V dropped 3 bases and J dropped 9; count of bases not matched to a gene: 4. This CDR3 region has 13 residues. Here the CDR3 DNA reads TGTGCCAGCAGCTTTGAGGGACTAGTTGAGCAGTTCTTC. It is translated as CASSFEGLVEQFF.

The rearrangement joins TRBV5-5 to TRBJ2-7; 7 bases match TRBD1. The length of the CDR3 is 14 residues. Per germline, CDR1 SGHKS and CDR2 YYEKEE (reference sequence). J was trimmed by 2 bases and V by 0 bases; bases with no gene match: 2. In nucleotides, the CDR3 is TGTGCCAGCAGCTTGGGGACAGGACCCTACGAGCAGTACTTC. It encodes CASSLGTGPYEQYF.